The 19 T cell receptor beta chains below all came from one sample that was sequenced in a study of blood T cells in healthy people across ages. It was with a sample-barcoded 5' primer and a J-beta primer mix that a second PCR of roughly 7 to 12 cycles was run. One entry per CDR3 protein, called by TCRdb with MiXCR from the 5' RACE reads. The table includes about 780,000 distinct CDR3 sequences, 20% to 30% detected once. The data were also submitted as part of a second study, on T cells of mothers and their children.

Sequenced: blood. The receptors originated from a boy aged 5-17 years in good health.

This clonotype was observed many times. This chain joins TRBV12-3 or TRBV12-4 and TRBJ1-2; 8 bases line up with TRBD1. The CDR3 runs to 15 residues. The V and J ends lost 3 bases and 13 bases, in that order; junction bases with no gene match: 16. CDR3 amino acids: CASSFVTGQEPISTF. Here the CDR3 DNA reads TGTGCCAGCAGTTTTGTTACGGGACAGGAGCCCATTAGCACCTTC.

V is TRBV6-5 and J is TRBJ2-5; TRBD2 aligns across 12 bases. The CDR3 spans 16 residues. The germline gives CDR1 MNHEY, CDR2 SVGAGI. The J segment lost 4 bases and the V segment lost 6 bases, leaving 9 bases of the junction unmatched. The CDR3 protein is CASSKGSSGGVETQYF. CDR3 in DNA: TGTGCCAGCAGCAAGGGATCTAGCGGGGGGGTAGAGACCCAGTACTTC.

This sequence joins TRBV30 and TRBJ2-1; 9 bases map to TRBD2. The CDR3 spans 14 residues. Trimming took 3 bases from V and 8 from J; bases not matched to a gene: 8. The germline gives CDR1 GTSNPN, CDR2 SVGIG (reference sequence). CDR3 DNA: TGTGCCTGGAGGCAATGGGGGACTAGCTATGAGCAGTTCTTC. It translates to CAWRQWGTSYEQFF.

CDR3 loop: CASRPTGVEKLFF. In nucleotides, the CDR3 is TGTGCCAGCAGACCTACAGGTGTCGAAAAACTGTTTTTT. The rearrangement joins TRBV12-3 or TRBV12-4 to TRBJ1-4, with a tentative D call TRBD1 (5 bases). CDR3 size: 13 residues. Trimming removed 6 bases from V and 8 bases from J, with 13 bases in between.

This chain uses TRBV21-1 with TRBJ1-1; the DNA was not compared with TRBD1, the D call given in the table. TRBV21-1 is a documented pseudogene. This CDR3 region has 15 residues. CDR3 DNA sequence: TGTGCCAGCAGCAAAGAACCAGGGTCGATCACTGAAGCTTTCTTT. Its protein is CASSKEPGSITEAFF.

This clonotype was seen a few times. The chain combines TRBV2 with TRBJ2-2; 7 nucleotides match TRBD1. Germline CDR1 reads SNHLY; CDR2 reads FYNNEI. This CDR3 is built from 14 residues. CDR3 amino acids: CASRAERDSGWLFF. CDR3 coding DNA: TGTGCATCAAGGGCGGAAAGGGACAGTGGGTGGCTGTTTTTT.

This clonotype was counted between two and nine times. CDR3 coding DNA: TGCAGTGCTAGCACTTTGAGGGGTAGCAATCAGCCCCAGCATTTT. Translated, it gives CSASTLRGSNQPQHF. V and J are TRBV20-1 and TRBJ1-5; tentative D call: TRBD1 (5 bases). Germline V lookup: CDR1 DFQATT, CDR2 SNEGSKA (reference sequence). V lost 3 bases and J 0 bases, leaving 12 bases between the germline ends. The CDR3 spans 15 residues.

This clonotype showed up just a few times. This chain connects TRBV15 to TRBJ2-1, with 10 bases that match TRBD1. Germline lookup yields CDR1 LNHNV and CDR2 YYDKDF (reference sequence). Trimming took 11 bases from V and 5 from J; bases not matched to a gene: 12. This CDR3 is 15 amino acids long. As DNA, the CDR3 is TGTGCCTCACGGCGGGGACAGGGGTTCGACAATGAGCAGTTCTTC. It specifies CASRRGQGFDNEQFF. The whole variable domain, remainder taken from reference TRBV15 and TRBJ2-1, is DAMVIQNPRYQVTQFGKPVTLSCSQTLNHNVMYWYQQKSSQAPKLLFHYYDKDFNNEADTPDNFQSRRPNTSFCFLDIRSPGLGDTAMYLCASRRGQGFDNEQFFGPGTRLTVL.

This clonotype was counted between two and nine times. The rearrangement joins TRBV2 to TRBJ2-2, with D unclear. The CDR3 runs to 14 residues. Trimming pared 7 bases from V and 4 bases from J, leaving 13 bases between. The germline CDR1 and CDR2 sequences are SNHLY and FYNNEI. Here the CDR3 DNA reads TGTGCCAGCACCCGCGACGGAACCACCGGGGAGCTGTTTTTT. Translated, it gives CASTRDGTTGELFF.

This clonotype occurred a few times. At one of its ends the junction is not consistent with the germline gene, which may arise from a read error. The V and J genes are TRBV12-3 or TRBV12-4 and TRBJ2-1, with unresolved D. CDR3 length: 11 amino acids. The CDR3 spells CASSTQGEQFF. The CDR3 DNA reads as TGCGCCAGCAGCACACAAGGGGAGCAGTTCTTC.

Only a few counts were recorded for this clonotype. V is TRBV5-1 and J is TRBJ1-2; 9 nucleotides align to TRBD1. V lost 2 bases and J lost 6; bases outside the gene matches: 11. The CDR3 sequence is 16 residues long. Germline V CDR1 and CDR2: SGHRS, YFSETQ. The DNA of the CDR3 is TGCGCCAGCAGCTTAACCGGGACAGGGTCAATCCATGGCTACACCTTC. It specifies CASSLTGTGSIHGYTF.

V usage is TRBV3-1 and J usage is TRBJ2-2, with D unresolved. The germline V gene has CDR1 LGHDT and CDR2 YNNKEL (reference sequence). V lost 1 base and J 4 bases, leaving 7 bases between the germline ends. The CDR3 extends over 14 amino acids. The CDR3 loop is CASSQVYGTGELFF. DNA for the CDR3: TGTGCCAGCAGCCAAGTGTACGGCACCGGGGAGCTGTTTTTT.

This clonotype was seen a few times. V and J are TRBV20-1 and TRBJ2-3; D is unresolved. The CDR3 extends over 15 amino acids. Trimming cost V 5 bases and J 0 bases, with 15 bases left between them. The germline V gene encodes CDR1 DFQATT and CDR2 SNEGSKA (reference sequence). CDR3 sequence (DNA): TGCAGTGCTGGGGATCCCGCCTCTAGCACAGATACGCAGTATTTT. Translating gives CSAGDPASSTDTQYF.

V gene TRBV7-2 combines with J gene TRBJ2-1; maybe TRBD1 (5 bases). Trimming pared 6 bases from V and 5 bases from J, leaving 17 bases between. Germline V gene lookup returns CDR1 SGHTA and CDR2 FQGNSA. The CDR3 length is 15 residues. The CDR3 DNA is TGTGCCAGCAGTTTCGGCCCAGGGTCCAACAATGAGCAGTTCTTC. This encodes CASSFGPGSNNEQFF. The full variable domain, its missing parts supplied by reference TRBV7-2 and TRBJ2-1, is GAGVSQSPSNKVTEKGKDVELRCDPISGHTALYWYRQSLGQGLEFLIYFQGNSAPDKSGLPSDRFSAERTGGSVSTLTIQRTQQEDSAVYLCASSFGPGSNNEQFFGPGTRLTVL.

This chain joins TRBV20-1 and TRBJ1-4; TRBD1 matches at 7 bases. Germline CDR1 and CDR2: DFQATT and SNEGSKA (reference sequence). V trimming: 5 bases; J trimming: 5 bases; junction bases outside the gene matches: 8. The CDR3 extends over 14 amino acids. CDR3 in amino acids: CSAPPTGVNEKLFF. The CDR3 region has the DNA TGCAGTGCTCCTCCCACAGGGGTCAATGAAAAACTGTTTTTT.

The table lists this clonotype with a few counts. The chain carries TRBV7-2 and TRBJ2-1; TRBD2 matches at 11 bases. V shed 1 base and J 6 bases; nucleotides not matched to a gene: 5. CDR1 and CDR2 from the germline V gene are SGHTA and FQGNSA. CDR3 length: 16 amino acids. The CDR3 loop is CASSLVTSGSGNEQFF. In nucleotides, the CDR3 is TGTGCCAGCAGCTTAGTCACTAGCGGGAGTGGCAATGAGCAGTTCTTC.

This chain uses TRBV2 with TRBJ1-2; D may be TRBD1 (5 bases). Germline-derived CDR1 and CDR2 are SNHLY and FYNNEI. Trimming took 5 bases from V and 4 from J, leaving 11 bases between them. CDR3 length: 13 residues. CDR3 nucleotides: TGTGCCAGCAGTAGACAGCCCTTCTATGGCTACACCTTC. Its translation is CASSRQPFYGYTF. The whole variable domain, remainder taken from reference TRBV2 and TRBJ1-2, is EPEVTQTPSHQVTQMGQEVILRCVPISNHLYFYWYRQILGQKVEFLVSFYNNEISEKSEIFDDQFSVERPDGSNFTLKIRSTKLEDSAMYFCASSRQPFYGYTFGSGTRLTVV.

This clonotype was observed a few times. This rearrangement joins TRBV29-1 to TRBJ1-1; no firm D call. Germline V gives CDR1 SQVTM, CDR2 ANQGSEA. The CDR3 runs to 13 residues. Trimming cost V 5 bases and J 0 bases, with 10 bases left between them. CDR3 nucleotides: TGCAGCGTTATACAGAGAATGAACACTGAAGCTTTCTTT. Translated: CSVIQRMNTEAFF.

The chain is built from TRBV7-3 and TRBJ2-5; no reliable D call. TRBJ2-1 explains the end of the DNA better; the J call may be wrong. The CDR3 is made up of 16 amino acids. CDR1 and CDR2 from the germline V gene are SGHTA and FQGTGA. CDR3 residues: CASSPFGAPDYNEQFF. CDR3 DNA sequence: TGTGCCAGCAGCCCGTTTGGCGCACCAGATTACAATGAGCAGTTCTTC.